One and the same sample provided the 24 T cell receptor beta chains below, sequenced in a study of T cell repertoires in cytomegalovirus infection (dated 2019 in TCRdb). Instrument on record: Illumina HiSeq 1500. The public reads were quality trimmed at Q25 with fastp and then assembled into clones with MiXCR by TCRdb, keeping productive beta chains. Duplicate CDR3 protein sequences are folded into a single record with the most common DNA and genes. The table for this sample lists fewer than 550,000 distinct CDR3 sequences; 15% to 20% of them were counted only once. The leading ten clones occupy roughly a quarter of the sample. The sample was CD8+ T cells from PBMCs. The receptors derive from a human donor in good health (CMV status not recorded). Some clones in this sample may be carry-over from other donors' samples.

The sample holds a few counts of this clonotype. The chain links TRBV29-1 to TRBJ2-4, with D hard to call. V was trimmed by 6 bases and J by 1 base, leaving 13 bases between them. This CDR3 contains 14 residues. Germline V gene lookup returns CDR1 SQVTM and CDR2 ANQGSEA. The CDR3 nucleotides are TGCAGCGTCGGAACACATGGGGCCAAAAACATTCAGTACTTC. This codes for CSVGTHGAKNIQYF.

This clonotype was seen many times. The CDR3 nucleotides are TGTGCCATCAAGGAAGCGGGTAACACCGGGGAGCTGTTTTTT. Protein sequence: CAIKEAGNTGELFF. The chain combines TRBV10-3 with TRBJ2-2; possibly TRBD2 for D (6 bases). V lost 7 bases to trimming and J lost 2 bases, with 11 bases between them. CDR3 length: 14 amino acids. CDR1 is ENHRY, CDR2 SYGVKD, per germline.

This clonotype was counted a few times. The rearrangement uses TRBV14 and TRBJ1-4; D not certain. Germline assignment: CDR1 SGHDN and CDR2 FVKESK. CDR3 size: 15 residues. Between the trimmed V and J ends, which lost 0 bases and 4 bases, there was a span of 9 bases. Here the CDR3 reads CASSQDRGLNEKLFF. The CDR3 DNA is TGTGCCAGCAGCCAAGATAGAGGCCTTAATGAAAAACTGTTTTTT.

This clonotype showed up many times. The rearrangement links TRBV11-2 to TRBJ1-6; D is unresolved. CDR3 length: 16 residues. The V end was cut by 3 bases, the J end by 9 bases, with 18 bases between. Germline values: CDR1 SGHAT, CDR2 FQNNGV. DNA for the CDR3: TGTGCCAGCAGCTTGTGGGAAAGACGGGAGGTTTCACCCCTCCACTTT. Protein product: CASSLWERREVSPLHF.

DNA for the CDR3: TGTGCCAGCAGCTTAGATAGGGGGTATATATATGGCTACACCTTC. This gives the protein CASSLDRGYIYGYTF. This chain links TRBV7-8 with TRBJ1-2; perhaps TRBD1 as D (6 bases). Germline assignment: CDR1 SGHVS and CDR2 FQNEAQ. V dropped 1 base and J dropped 5 bases, with 14 bases sitting between them. CDR3 length: 15 amino acids.

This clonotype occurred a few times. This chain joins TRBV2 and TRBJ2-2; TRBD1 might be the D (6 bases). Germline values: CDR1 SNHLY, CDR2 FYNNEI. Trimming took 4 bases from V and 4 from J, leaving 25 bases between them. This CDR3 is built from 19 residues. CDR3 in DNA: TGTGCCAGCAGTGGACAGGCCCTGAAACGCTTTCCCCTCACCGGGGAGCTGTTTTTT. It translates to CASSGQALKRFPLTGELFF.

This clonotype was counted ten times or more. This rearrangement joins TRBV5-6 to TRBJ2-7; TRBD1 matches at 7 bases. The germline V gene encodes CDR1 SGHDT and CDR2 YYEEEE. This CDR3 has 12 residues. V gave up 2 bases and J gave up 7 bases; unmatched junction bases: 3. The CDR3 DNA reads TGTGCCAGCAGCTTAGGGGGCGAAGAGCAGTACTTC. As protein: CASSLGGEEQYF.

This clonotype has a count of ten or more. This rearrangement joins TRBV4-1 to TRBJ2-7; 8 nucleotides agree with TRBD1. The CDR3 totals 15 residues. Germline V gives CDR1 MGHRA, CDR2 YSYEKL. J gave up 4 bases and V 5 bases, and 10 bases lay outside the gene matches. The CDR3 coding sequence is TGCGCCAGCAGCGTCGACAGGGGATACGGGTACGAGCAGTACTTC. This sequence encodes CASSVDRGYGYEQYF.

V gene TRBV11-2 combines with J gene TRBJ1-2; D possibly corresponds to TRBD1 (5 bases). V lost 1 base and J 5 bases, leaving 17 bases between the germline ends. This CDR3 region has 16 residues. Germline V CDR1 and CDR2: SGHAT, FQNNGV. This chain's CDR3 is CASSLAPGALGYGYTF. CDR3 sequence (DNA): TGTGCCAGCAGCTTAGCCCCCGGGGCATTGGGATATGGCTACACCTTC.

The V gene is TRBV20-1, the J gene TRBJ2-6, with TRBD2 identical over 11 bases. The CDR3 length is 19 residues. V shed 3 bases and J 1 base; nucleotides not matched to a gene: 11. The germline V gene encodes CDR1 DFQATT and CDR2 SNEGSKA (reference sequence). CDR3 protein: CSASLGLAGISSGANVLTF. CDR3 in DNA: TGCAGTGCTAGTCTAGGACTAGCGGGCATTTCTTCTGGGGCCAACGTCCTGACTTTC.

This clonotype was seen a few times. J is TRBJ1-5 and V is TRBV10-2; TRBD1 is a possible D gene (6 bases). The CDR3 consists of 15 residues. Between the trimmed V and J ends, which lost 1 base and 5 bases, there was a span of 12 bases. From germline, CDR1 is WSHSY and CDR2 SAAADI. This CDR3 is CASSEFEGGYQPQHF. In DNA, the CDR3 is TGCGCCAGCAGTGAGTTTGAGGGGGGGTATCAGCCCCAGCATTTT.

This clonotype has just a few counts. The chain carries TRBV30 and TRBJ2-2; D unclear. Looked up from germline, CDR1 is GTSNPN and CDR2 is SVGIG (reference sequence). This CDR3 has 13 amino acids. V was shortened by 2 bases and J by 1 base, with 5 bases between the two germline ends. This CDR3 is CAWSTVNTGELFF. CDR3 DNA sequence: TGTGCCTGGAGTACGGTGAACACCGGGGAGCTGTTTTTT.

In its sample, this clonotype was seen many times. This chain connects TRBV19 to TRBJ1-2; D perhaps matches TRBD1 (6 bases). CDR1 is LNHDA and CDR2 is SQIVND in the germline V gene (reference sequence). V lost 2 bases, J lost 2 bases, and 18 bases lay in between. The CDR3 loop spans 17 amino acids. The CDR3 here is CASSITPGHLTNYGYTF. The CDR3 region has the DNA TGTGCCAGTAGTATAACACCGGGACACCTGACCAACTATGGCTACACCTTC.

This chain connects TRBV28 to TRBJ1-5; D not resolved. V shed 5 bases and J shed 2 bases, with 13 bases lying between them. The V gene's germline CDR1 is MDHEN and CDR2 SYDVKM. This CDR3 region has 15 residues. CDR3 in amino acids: CASSPPRAGNQPQHF. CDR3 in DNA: TGTGCCAGCAGTCCCCCAAGGGCCGGCAATCAGCCCCAGCATTTT.

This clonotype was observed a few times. This chain's CDR3 is CASRTGGEKLFF. The CDR3 DNA is TGTGCCAGTAGAACAGGGGGCGAAAAACTGTTTTTT. The chain is built from TRBV19 and TRBJ1-4; 9 bases map to TRBD1. The CDR3 length is 12 residues. CDR1 and CDR2 from the germline V gene are LNHDA and SQIVND (reference sequence). V trimming: 6 bases; J trimming: 8 bases; junction bases outside the gene matches: 1.

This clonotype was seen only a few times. The CDR3 region is CASNERPPYNEQFF. The CDR3 DNA follows: TGTGCCAGCAATGAGAGACCCCCTTACAATGAGCAGTTCTTC. The chain recombines TRBV2 with TRBJ2-1; D not certain. The V gene's germline CDR1 is SNHLY and CDR2 FYNNEI. Trimming cost V 7 bases and J 4 bases, with 14 bases left between them. The CDR3 is made up of 14 amino acids.

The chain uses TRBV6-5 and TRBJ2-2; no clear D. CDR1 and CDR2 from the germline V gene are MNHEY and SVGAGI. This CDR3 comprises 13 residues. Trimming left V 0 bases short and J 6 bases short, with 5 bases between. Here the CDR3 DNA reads TGTGCCAGCAGTTACTCGAAGCCCGGGGAGCTGTTTTTT. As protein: CASSYSKPGELFF.

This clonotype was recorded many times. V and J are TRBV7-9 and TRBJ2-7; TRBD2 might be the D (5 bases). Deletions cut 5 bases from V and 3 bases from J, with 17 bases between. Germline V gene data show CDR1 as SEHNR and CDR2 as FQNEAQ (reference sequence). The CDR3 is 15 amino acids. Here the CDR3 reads CASSPEGLVGYEQYF. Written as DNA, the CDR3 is TGTGCCAGCAGCCCCGAGGGCCTCGTGGGCTACGAGCAGTACTTC.

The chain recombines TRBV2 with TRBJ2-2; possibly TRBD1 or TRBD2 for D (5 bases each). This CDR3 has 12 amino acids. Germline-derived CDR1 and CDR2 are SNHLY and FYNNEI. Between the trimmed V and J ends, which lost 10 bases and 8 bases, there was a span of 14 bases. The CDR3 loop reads CAKLGETGELFF. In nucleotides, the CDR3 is TGTGCCAAATTAGGGGAGACTGGGGAGCTGTTTTTT.

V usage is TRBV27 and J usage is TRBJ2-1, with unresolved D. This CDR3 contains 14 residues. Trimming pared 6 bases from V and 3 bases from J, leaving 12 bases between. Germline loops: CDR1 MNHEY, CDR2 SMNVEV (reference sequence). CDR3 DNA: TGTGCCAGCAGCGTCCCGGGTCTCTACAATGAGCAGTTCTTC. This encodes CASSVPGLYNEQFF.

Here the CDR3 DNA reads TGCAGTGCCCCCCGGCGCGGGAGTGGCAATCAGCCCCAGCATTTT. It codes for CSAPRRGSGNQPQHF. The chain couples TRBV20-1 to TRBJ1-5; no clear D gene. Germline V lookup: CDR1 DFQATT, CDR2 SNEGSKA (reference sequence). This CDR3 comprises 15 residues. V lost 6 bases and J 2 bases, leaving 17 bases between the germline ends.

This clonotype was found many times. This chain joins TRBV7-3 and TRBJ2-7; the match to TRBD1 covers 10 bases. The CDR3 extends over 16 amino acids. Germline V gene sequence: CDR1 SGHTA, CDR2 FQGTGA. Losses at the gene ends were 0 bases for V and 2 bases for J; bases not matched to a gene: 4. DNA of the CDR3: TGTGCCAGCAGCTTAACTAGGACAGGGGGACCCTACGAGCAGTACTTC. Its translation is CASSLTRTGGPYEQYF.

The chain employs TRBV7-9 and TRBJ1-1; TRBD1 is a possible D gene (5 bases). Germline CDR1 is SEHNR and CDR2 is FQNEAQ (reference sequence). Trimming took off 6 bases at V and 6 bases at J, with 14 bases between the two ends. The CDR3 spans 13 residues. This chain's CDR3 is CASSPQGAPEAFF. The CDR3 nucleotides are TGTGCCAGCAGTCCCCAAGGGGCCCCTGAAGCTTTCTTT.

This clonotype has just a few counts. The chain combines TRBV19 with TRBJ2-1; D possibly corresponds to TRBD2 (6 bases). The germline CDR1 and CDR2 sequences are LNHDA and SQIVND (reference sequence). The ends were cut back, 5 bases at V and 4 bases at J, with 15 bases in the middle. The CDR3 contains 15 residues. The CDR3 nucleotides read TGTGCCAGTAGTTTTAGGAGGGAGAAGTACAATGAGCAGTTCTTC. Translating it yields CASSFRREKYNEQFF.